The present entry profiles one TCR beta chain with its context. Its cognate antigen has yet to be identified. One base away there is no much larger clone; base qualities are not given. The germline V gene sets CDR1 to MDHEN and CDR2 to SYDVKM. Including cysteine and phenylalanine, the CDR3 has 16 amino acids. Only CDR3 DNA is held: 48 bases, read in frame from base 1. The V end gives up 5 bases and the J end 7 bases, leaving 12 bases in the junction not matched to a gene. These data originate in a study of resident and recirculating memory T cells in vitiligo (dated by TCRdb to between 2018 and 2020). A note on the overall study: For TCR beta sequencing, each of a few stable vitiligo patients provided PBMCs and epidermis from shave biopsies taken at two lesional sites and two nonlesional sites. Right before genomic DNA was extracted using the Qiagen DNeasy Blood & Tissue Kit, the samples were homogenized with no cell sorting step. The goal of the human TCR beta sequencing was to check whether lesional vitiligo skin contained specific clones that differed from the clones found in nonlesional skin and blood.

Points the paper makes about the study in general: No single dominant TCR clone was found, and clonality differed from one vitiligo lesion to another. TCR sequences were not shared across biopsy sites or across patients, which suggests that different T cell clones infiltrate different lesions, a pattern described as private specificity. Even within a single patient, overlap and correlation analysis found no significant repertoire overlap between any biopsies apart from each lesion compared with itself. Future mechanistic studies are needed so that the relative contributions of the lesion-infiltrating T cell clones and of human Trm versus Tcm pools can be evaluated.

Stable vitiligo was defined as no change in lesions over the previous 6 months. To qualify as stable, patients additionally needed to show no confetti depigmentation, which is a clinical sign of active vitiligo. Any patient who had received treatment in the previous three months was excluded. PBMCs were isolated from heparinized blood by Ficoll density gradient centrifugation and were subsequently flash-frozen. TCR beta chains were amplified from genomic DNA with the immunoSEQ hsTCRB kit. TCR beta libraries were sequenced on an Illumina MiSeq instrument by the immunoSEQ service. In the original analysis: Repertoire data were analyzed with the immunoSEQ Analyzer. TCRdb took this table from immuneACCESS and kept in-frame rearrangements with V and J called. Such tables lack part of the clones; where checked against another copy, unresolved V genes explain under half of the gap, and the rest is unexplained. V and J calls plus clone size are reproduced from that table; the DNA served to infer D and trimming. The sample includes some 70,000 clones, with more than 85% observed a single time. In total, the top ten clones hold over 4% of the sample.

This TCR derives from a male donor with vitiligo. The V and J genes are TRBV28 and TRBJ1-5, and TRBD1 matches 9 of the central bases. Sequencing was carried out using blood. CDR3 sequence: CASSLDGQGWGQPQHF. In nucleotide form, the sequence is TGTGCCAGCAGTCTCGACGGACAGGGGTGGGGGCAGCCCCAGCATTTT.